The 31 T cell receptor beta chains listed next were all sequenced from one sample in a study of blood T cells in healthy people across ages. A second PCR of roughly 7 to 11 cycles used a sample-barcoded 5' primer and a J-beta primer mix. TCRdb used MiXCR to reprocess the 5' RACE reads, holding one entry per CDR3 protein. The data contain approximately 600,000 distinct CDR3 sequences, 45% to 65% of them singletons. Specimen: blood. Receptor source: a man aged 55 to 70 in good health.

This clonotype was detected ten times or more. The rearrangement uses TRBV3-1 and TRBJ2-3; D is perhaps TRBD1 (7 bases). Trimming took 3 bases from V and 3 from J, leaving 10 bases between them. The V gene's germline CDR1 is LGHDT and CDR2 YNNKEL (reference sequence). This CDR3 region has 14 residues. CDR3 coding DNA: TGTGCCAGCAGCCATCCAGGGGGGACAGATACGCAGTATTTT. This gives the protein CASSHPGGTDTQYF.

This chain links TRBV4-1 with TRBJ2-7; 8 bases agree with TRBD1. The J call is uncertain, as TRBJ2-5 better fits the DNA end. The CDR3 has 17 residues. The V gene's germline CDR1 is MGHRA and CDR2 YSYEKL. This CDR3 reads CASSQGGLGQGKETQYF. CDR3 in DNA: TGCGCCAGCAGCCAAGGTGGTCTCGGACAGGGCAAAGAGACCCAGTACTTC.

This clonotype appeared many times. The chain links TRBV11-2 to TRBJ2-3; D unresolved. Looked up from germline, CDR1 is SGHAT and CDR2 is FQNNGV. The CDR3 has 12 amino acids. With 2 bases removed from V and 2 bases from J, the gap between germline ends came to 2 bases. CDR3 nucleotide sequence: TGTGCCAGCAGCTTAAACACAGATACGCAGTATTTT. Protein: CASSLNTDTQYF.

The chain combines TRBV5-1 with TRBJ2-5; D is unresolved. The CDR3 covers 14 residues. Per the germline V gene, CDR1 is SGHRS and CDR2 is YFSETQ. Trimming shortened V by 0 bases and J by 11 bases, and 17 bases separated the two germline ends. CDR3 loop: CASSLAGRMYEQYF. CDR3 nucleotides: TGCGCCAGCAGCTTGGCCGGGCGGATGTATGAGCAGTACTTC.

J is TRBJ1-1 and V is TRBV12-3 or TRBV12-4; a possible D gene is TRBD1 (6 bases). V dropped 7 bases and J dropped 0 bases, with 12 bases sitting between them. The CDR3 runs to 14 residues. This CDR3 is CASTLDRMNTEAFF. CDR3 DNA: TGTGCCAGCACCCTTGACAGGATGAACACTGAAGCTTTCTTT.

This clonotype has more than one count but fewer than ten. The rearrangement uses TRBV28 and TRBJ2-1; D ambiguous. Trimming removed 5 bases from V and 10 bases from J, with 15 bases in between. Per the germline V gene, CDR1 is MDHEN and CDR2 is SYDVKM. The CDR3 extends over 13 amino acids. CDR3 sequence: CASSRSPLGEQFF. CDR3 nucleotides: TGTGCCAGCAGTCGGTCCCCCTTGGGGGAGCAGTTCTTC.

V is TRBV6-5 and J is TRBJ1-6; D ambiguous. Germline V CDR1 and CDR2: MNHEY, SVGAGI. This CDR3 contains 15 residues. Trimming took 4 bases from V and 7 from J, leaving 14 bases between them. The CDR3 is CASSFGFADNSPLHF. The CDR3 DNA follows: TGTGCCAGCAGTTTCGGGTTCGCAGACAATTCACCCCTCCACTTT.

The J gene is TRBJ2-5, the V gene TRBV20-1, with D perhaps matching TRBD2 (6 bases). Trimming removed 4 bases at V and 2 bases at J, with 14 bases between. CDR3 length equals 14 residues. Germline-derived CDR1 and CDR2 are DFQATT and SNEGSKA (reference sequence). CDR3 bases: TGCAGTGCTACCGTAGGGCTAGCGCAAGAGACCCAGTACTTC. Amino acid sequence: CSATVGLAQETQYF.

The rearrangement links TRBV5-1 to TRBJ2-2; D may correspond to TRBD1 or TRBD2 (5 bases each). The CDR3 spans 13 residues. Germline V gene lookup returns CDR1 SGHRS and CDR2 YFSETQ. Deletions cut 2 bases from V and 5 bases from J, with 7 bases between. CDR3: CASSFEGTGELFF. The CDR3 nucleotides read TGCGCCAGCAGCTTTGAGGGGACCGGGGAGCTGTTTTTT.

The chain combines TRBV6-2 or TRBV6-3 with TRBJ1-2; D not certain. V was pared by 0 bases and J by 2 bases, with 1 base between. CDR3 length equals 12 residues. Germline values: CDR1 MNHEY, CDR2 SVGEGT. The CDR3: CASSYSNYGYTF. CDR3 in DNA: TGTGCCAGCAGTTACTCGAACTATGGCTACACCTTC.

This clonotype was counted between two and nine times. The V call is TRBV7-2, the J call TRBJ2-7, with 9 bases lining up with TRBD2. The V and J ends lost 3 bases and 2 bases, in that order; junction bases with no gene match: 5. The CDR3 loop spans 15 amino acids. Per germline, CDR1 SGHTA and CDR2 FQGNSA. In DNA, the CDR3 is TGTGCCAGCAGCTTCTTAGCGGGGGAGGCCTACGAGCAGTACTTC. Translation: CASSFLAGEAYEQYF.

The rearrangement uses TRBV2 and TRBJ2-3; D unclear. This CDR3 spans 13 amino acids. Trimming took 10 bases from V and 0 from J, leaving 11 bases between them. Germline V gene lookup returns CDR1 SNHLY and CDR2 FYNNEI. DNA for the CDR3: TGTGCCATCGGCGCGTATAGCACAGATACGCAGTATTTT. Translation gives CAIGAYSTDTQYF.

CDR3 in DNA: TGTGCCAGCAGCGCCATGACAGGGGTCAGCACAGATACGCAGTATTTT. This sequence encodes CASSAMTGVSTDTQYF. This rearrangement joins TRBV2 to TRBJ2-3; 8 bases are a match to TRBD1. V was clipped by 6 bases and J by 0 bases; unmatched bases: 8. The CDR3 loop spans 16 amino acids. Germline CDR1 SNHLY, CDR2 FYNNEI.

This clonotype was counted a few times. The CDR3 coding sequence is TGTGCCAGCGGGCAAGACTATAATTCACCCCTCCACTTT. Translating it yields CASGQDYNSPLHF. The chain links TRBV11-2 to TRBJ1-6; D unresolved. The CDR3 runs 13 residues. V shed 8 bases and J shed 3 bases, with 8 bases lying between them. Germline V gene data show CDR1 as SGHAT and CDR2 as FQNNGV.

This clonotype was counted at least ten times. This chain links TRBV25-1 with TRBJ2-1, with 12 bases aligning to TRBD2. V trimming: 2 bases; J trimming: 0 bases; junction bases outside the gene matches: 8. The CDR3 is 19 residues long. Germline lookup yields CDR1 MGHDK and CDR2 SYGVNS. The CDR3 DNA is TGTGCCAGCAGTGAAACGACTGGACTAGCGGGGCTCTCCTACAATGAGCAGTTCTTC. It specifies CASSETTGLAGLSYNEQFF.

This clonotype has a handful of counts. This chain uses TRBV24-1 with TRBJ2-5; 9 bases fit TRBD1. From germline, CDR1 is KGHDR and CDR2 SFDVKD. V lost 4 bases to trimming and J lost 5 bases; unmatched junction nucleotides: 13. The length of the CDR3 is 17 residues. CDR3 in amino acids: CATSDPGQGIGKETQYF. For the CDR3, the DNA is TGTGCCACCAGTGACCCTGGACAGGGGATCGGGAAGGAGACCCAGTACTTC.

This clonotype showed up many times. A much larger clone differs from this one at a single base, so this may be a read error. The gene calls are TRBV5-8 and TRBJ2-5, with 8 bases fitting TRBD2. Unmatched junction bases numbered 9, after V lost 3 bases and J lost 11 bases. CDR1 is SGHTS and CDR2 is YDEGEE in the germline V gene. The CDR3 runs to 13 residues. The CDR3 DNA is TGTGCCAGCAGCTCCGGACTAGCTCGAGAGCAGTACTTC. Translated, it gives CASSSGLAREQYF.

The chain combines TRBV13 with TRBJ2-7, with D perhaps TRBD1 or TRBD2 (5 bases each). The CDR3 spans 16 residues. V gave up 5 bases and J gave up 5 bases, with 22 bases separating them. CDR1 and CDR2 from the germline V gene are PRHDT and FYEKMQ (reference sequence). CDR3 sequence: CASSALGDVRWDEQYF. Written as DNA, the CDR3 is TGTGCCAGCAGCGCCCTCGGGGACGTCCGTTGGGACGAGCAGTACTTC.

The gene calls are TRBV4-2 and TRBJ2-5; tentative D call: TRBD2 (5 bases). This CDR3 has 15 amino acids. CDR1 and CDR2 (germline): LGHNA, YNFKEQ. Between the trimmed V and J ends, which lost 2 bases and 5 bases, there was a span of 15 bases. CDR3 nucleotides: TGTGCCAGCAGCCAAAGATTGACTAACCGGGAGACCCAGTACTTC. Its protein product is CASSQRLTNRETQYF.

This clonotype was observed a handful of times. The chain combines TRBV12-3 or TRBV12-4 with TRBJ1-5; D might be TRBD1 (5 bases). Trimming stripped 0 bases from V and 2 bases from J, with 8 bases between. The CDR3 spans 15 residues. The CDR3 region has the DNA TGTGCCAGCAGTTTAGCGGGACGGGGCAATCAGCCCCAGCATTTT. It specifies CASSLAGRGNQPQHF.

This clonotype was counted once. The J gene is TRBJ2-2, the V gene TRBV5-1, with D maybe TRBD2 (7 bases). CDR1 is SGHRS, CDR2 YFSETQ, per germline. Trimming removed 3 bases at V and 6 bases at J, with 15 bases between. The CDR3 consists of 15 residues. The CDR3 DNA reads TGCGCCAGCAGCTCCACCCCGGGGGGCGCCGGGGAGCTGTTTTTT. Its protein product is CASSSTPGGAGELFF.

V is TRBV20-1 and J is TRBJ2-7; D is unresolved. This CDR3 comprises 14 residues. The germline V gene has CDR1 DFQATT and CDR2 SNEGSKA (reference sequence). Between the trimmed V and J ends, which lost 3 bases and 5 bases, there was a span of 17 bases. The CDR3 spells CSASRTPGLHEQYF. In DNA, the CDR3 is TGCAGTGCTAGTCGCACCCCGGGCCTCCACGAGCAGTACTTC.

In its sample, this clonotype was seen a few times. The rearrangement uses TRBV29-1 and TRBJ1-4; no clear D gene. Germline-derived CDR1 and CDR2 are SQVTM and ANQGSEA. The CDR3 contains 11 residues. V dropped 7 bases and J dropped 0 bases, with 3 bases sitting between them. This CDR3 is CSATTNEKLFF. The CDR3 DNA reads as TGCAGCGCTACAACTAATGAAAAACTGTTTTTT. The full variable domain, with the rest looked up from reference TRBV29-1 and TRBJ1-4, is SAVISQKPSRDICQRGTSLTIQCQVDSQVTMMFWYRQQPGQSLTLIATANQGSEATYESGFVIDKFPISRPNLTFSTLTVSNMSPEDSSIYLCSATTNEKLFFGSGTQLSVL.

This clonotype was seen only a few times. J is TRBJ2-2 and V is TRBV7-2; 9 nucleotides align to TRBD2. The CDR3 sequence is 15 residues long. Germline V gene data show CDR1 as SGHTA and CDR2 as FQGNSA. The trim removed 5 bases at V and 6 bases at J, leaving 7 bases unmatched. In nucleotides, the CDR3 is TGTGCCAGCAGCCGGAGAGGGACTAGCTCCGGGGAGCTGTTTTTT. It is translated as CASSRRGTSSGELFF.

V is TRBV27 and J is TRBJ2-7, with TRBD1 matching over 8 bases. J was trimmed by 2 bases and V by 11 bases; bases with no gene match: 8. This CDR3 is 13 amino acids long. Germline V gene sequence: CDR1 MNHEY, CDR2 SMNVEV (reference sequence). CDR3 bases: TGTGCCGCCGCCAGGGGGCCGACCTACGAGCAGTACTTC. It specifies CAAARGPTYEQYF.

Concerning this clonotype itself: The junction and the germline gene differ at one end; a read error may be behind it. The gene calls are TRBV7-9 and TRBJ2-7; 8 nucleotides agree with TRBD1. The CDR3 runs 13 residues. Looked up from germline, CDR1 is SEHNR and CDR2 is FQNEAQ (reference sequence). This CDR3 is CASSEQGAPERYF. For the CDR3, the DNA is TGTGCCAGCAGCGAGCAGGGGGCGCCCGAGCGGTACTTC. Together with reference TRBV7-9 and TRBJ2-7, the CDR3 gives the full variable domain: DTGVSQNPRHKITKRGQNVTFRCDPISEHNRLYWYRQTLGQGPEFLTYFQNEAQLEKSRLLSDRFSAERPKGSFSTLEIQRTEQGDSAMYLCASSEQGAPERYFGPGTRLTVT.

This clonotype was recorded only once. The V call is TRBV12-5, the J call TRBJ2-5; D is undetermined. Germline-derived CDR1 and CDR2 are LGHNT and FRNRAP. This CDR3 is built from 14 residues. V was clipped by 1 base and J by 5 bases, with 11 bases between them. CDR3 sequence (DNA): TGTGCTAGTGGTTTGGGCCGACCCGGGGAGACCCAGTACTTC. Translated, it gives CASGLGRPGETQYF.

Turning to this clonotype: A junction end diverges from the germline sequence, so it may reflect a read error. This chain joins TRBV4-2 and TRBJ2-5, with TRBD2 identical over 7 bases. The CDR3 has 15 residues. Germline CDR1 and CDR2: LGHNA and YNFKEQ. CDR3 bases: TGTGCCGGCAGCCAAGGGAGGGGCTCGAGAGAGACCCAGTACTTC. Encoded protein: CAGSQGRGSRETQYF.

V and J are TRBV28 and TRBJ2-7; tentative D call: TRBD1 (6 bases). The CDR3 has 12 residues. Germline CDR1 MDHEN, CDR2 SYDVKM. V dropped 9 bases and J dropped 2 bases, with 11 bases sitting between them. The CDR3 coding sequence is TGTGCCAGTGGACAGCCTCCCTACGAGCAGTACTTC. This sequence encodes CASGQPPYEQYF.

The chain uses TRBV10-3 and TRBJ2-1, with 10 bases that match TRBD2. Germline loops: CDR1 ENHRY, CDR2 SYGVKD. V dropped 8 bases and J dropped 7; count of bases not matched to a gene: 8. The CDR3 is 14 amino acids. The CDR3 spells CAIEAERGGNEQFF. CDR3 nucleotides: TGTGCCATCGAGGCCGAGCGGGGGGGGAATGAGCAGTTCTTC.

The chain links TRBV27 to TRBJ1-5, with D tentatively TRBD1 (5 bases). CDR3 length equals 16 residues. Germline V gene sequence: CDR1 MNHEY, CDR2 SMNVEV (reference sequence). The V and J ends lost 2 bases and 1 base respectively, with 12 bases between them. The CDR3 loop reads CASSLGSGYSNQPQHF. CDR3 nucleotides: TGTGCCAGCAGTTTAGGATCAGGGTACAGCAATCAGCCCCAGCATTTT.